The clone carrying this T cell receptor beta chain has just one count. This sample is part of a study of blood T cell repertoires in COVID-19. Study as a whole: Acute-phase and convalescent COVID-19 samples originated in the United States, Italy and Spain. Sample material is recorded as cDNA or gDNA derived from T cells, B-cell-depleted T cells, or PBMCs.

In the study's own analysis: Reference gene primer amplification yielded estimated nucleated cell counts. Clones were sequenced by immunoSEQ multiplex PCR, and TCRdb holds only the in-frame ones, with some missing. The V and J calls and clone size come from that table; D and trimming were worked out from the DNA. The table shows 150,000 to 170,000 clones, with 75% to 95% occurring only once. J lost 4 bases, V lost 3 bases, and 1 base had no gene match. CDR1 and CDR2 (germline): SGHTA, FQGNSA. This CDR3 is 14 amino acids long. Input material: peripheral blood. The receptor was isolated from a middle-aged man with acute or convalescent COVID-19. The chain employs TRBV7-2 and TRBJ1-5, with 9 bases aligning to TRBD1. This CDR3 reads CASSFGTGNQPQHF. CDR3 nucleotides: TGTGCCAGCAGCTTTGGGACAGGGAATCAGCCCCAGCATTTT.